This T cell receptor (beta chain) was obtained from a study of CD8 T cells in ankylosing spondylitis. A single record per CDR3 protein comes from TCRdb applying MiXCR to the 5' RACE reads. In the table there are approximately 290,000 distinct CDR3 sequences, around 20% of which are singletons. This CDR3 comprises 17 residues. Trimming cost V 1 base and J 1 base, with 16 bases left between them. CDR1 and CDR2 from the germline V gene are SGHTA and FQGTGA. This sequence was found in a female donor with ankylosing spondylitis or in good health (not recorded which). The sample taken for sequencing was blood, either unsorted or a sorted T cell fraction (not recorded which). J is TRBJ1-1 and V is TRBV7-3; weak D call: TRBD1 (6 bases). In DNA, the CDR3 is TGTGCCAGCAGCTTAAGAGCCTACCGGGACAAGAACACTGAAGCTTTCTTT. Translated, it gives CASSLRAYRDKNTEAFF.